One and the same sample provided the 27 T cell receptor beta chains below, sequenced in a study of tumor and adjacent non-tumor tissue in lung cancer. The template was RNA from unsorted bulk tissue. The library came from three nested PCR rounds adapted from ARM-PCR protocols. MiXCR, applied by TCRdb to the multiplex PCR reads, yields one record per CDR3 protein. The sample yields about 76,000 distinct CDR3 sequences, roughly 75% seen once. Specimen: lung tumor tissue. The origin of the receptors is a woman aged 70-85 years with non-small cell lung cancer.

In its sample, this clonotype was seen a few times. The rearrangement uses TRBV12-3 or TRBV12-4 and TRBJ1-4; no clear D gene. The germline V and J ends were trimmed by 8 bases and 8 bases, with 15 bases remaining between them. The CDR3 length is 13 residues. CDR3 sequence reads: CASGRSGGEKLFF. The CDR3 DNA is TGTGCCAGCGGTCGAAGTGGAGGAGAAAAACTGTTTTTT.

As for this clonotype: The germline gene is not matched at one end of the junction; a read error may be the cause. The chain recombines TRBV6-5 with TRBJ2-2, with D possibly TRBD2 on 7 matching bases. The CDR3 loop spans 16 amino acids. CDR1 and CDR2 (germline): MNHEY, SVGAGI. The DNA of the CDR3 is TGTGCCAGCAGTTACAGGGGGGGTTTTAGTGCCGGGGAGCTGTTATTT. This translates into CASSYRGGFSAGELLF.

By share, this clonotype ranks as medium-sized. The chain couples TRBV4-2 to TRBJ1-5; 7 bases map to TRBD1. Germline CDR1 LGHNA, CDR2 YNFKEQ. This CDR3 region has 16 residues. V trimming: 0 bases; J trimming: 5 bases; junction bases outside the gene matches: 7. The CDR3 is CASSQDLQGGDQPQHF. The CDR3 DNA reads TGTGCCAGCAGCCAAGATCTGCAGGGGGGTGATCAGCCCCAGCATTTT.

For this clonotype: Sequence at one end of the junction differs from germline and may be a read error. V gene TRBV5-6 combines with J gene TRBJ2-1, with 8 bases identical to TRBD2. The V gene's germline CDR1 is SGHDT and CDR2 YYEEEE. This CDR3 spans 12 amino acids. CDR3 protein: CTSSTGGNEQFF. Here the CDR3 DNA reads TGTACCAGCAGCACGGGGGGGAATGAGCAGTTCTTC.

This chain joins TRBV5-1 and TRBJ2-7; possible D gene TRBD2, 6 bases. Trimming left V 9 bases short and J 2 bases short, with 21 bases between. CDR1 SGHRS and CDR2 YFSETQ come from the germline V gene. The length of the CDR3 is 15 residues. The CDR3: CAINFRISGTYEQYF. The DNA for the CDR3 is TGCGCCATCAACTTCCGGATTAGCGGTACCTACGAGCAGTACTTC.

V and J are TRBV27 and TRBJ2-2, with 10 bases lining up with TRBD2. CDR3 size: 16 residues. Trimming removed 5 bases from V and 2 bases from J; junction bases left unmatched: 5. In germline, CDR1 is MNHEY, CDR2 SMNVEV (reference sequence). CDR3 amino acids: CASSMTSGPNTGELFF. CDR3 in DNA: TGTGCCAGCAGTATGACTAGCGGGCCAAACACCGGGGAGCTGTTTTTT.

On this clonotype itself: One end of the junction varies from germline; a read error may be responsible. V and J are TRBV29-1 and TRBJ2-1; the D gene could be TRBD1 or TRBD2 (5 bases each). Germline V gives CDR1 SQVTM, CDR2 ANQGSEA. The CDR3 extends over 13 amino acids. The CDR3 DNA sequence: TGTAGCGTTGACGGGACGGTAAACAATGAGCAGTTCTTC. This gives the protein CSVDGTVNNEQFF.

This clonotype was found a few times. A much larger clone differs from this one at a single base, so this may be a read error. This chain connects TRBV13 to TRBJ2-3; TRBD2 matches 11 bases. The CDR3 has 18 amino acids. J lost 3 bases, V lost 0 bases, and 8 bases had no gene match. CDR1 is PRHDT, CDR2 FYEKMQ, per germline (reference sequence). The CDR3 sequence: CASSLGFVAGGPTDTQYF. CDR3 DNA: TGTGCCAGCAGCTTAGGATTCGTAGCGGGAGGGCCGACAGATACGCAGTATTTT.

Written as DNA, the CDR3 is TGTGCCAGCAGTCGACTAGCGGGAGGCGTCAATGAGTGGTTCTTC. Protein sequence: CASSRLAGGVNEWFF. This chain connects TRBV12-3 or TRBV12-4 to TRBJ2-1; 13 nucleotides line up with TRBD2. The junction had 13 bases not matched to a gene; V was cut back by 5 bases and J by 15 bases. The CDR3 extends over 15 amino acids.

Details on this clonotype: The germline gene is not matched at one end of the junction; a read error may be the cause. Written as DNA, the CDR3 is TGTGACAGCAGCCAAGATCGTACCGCAGACACGCAGTATTTT. This sequence encodes CDSSQDRTADTQYF. The chain employs TRBV4-2 and TRBJ2-3; D uncertain. The CDR3 runs to 14 residues. In germline, CDR1 is LGHNA, CDR2 YNFKEQ.

Concerning this clonotype: One end of the junction is discordant with germline, which a read error may explain. This rearrangement joins TRBV28 to TRBJ2-1, with D tentatively TRBD1 (5 bases). Germline assignment: CDR1 MDHEN and CDR2 SYDVKM. The CDR3 spans 15 residues. CDR3 sequence (DNA): TGTGCCAGCAGTTTATTGAAGGGGCAAGGCAATGAGCAGCTCTTC. Protein product: CASSLLKGQGNEQLF.

The rearrangement links TRBV18 to TRBJ2-1; 10 nucleotides align to TRBD1. V trimming: 3 bases; J trimming: 4 bases; junction bases outside the gene matches: 9. This CDR3 is built from 17 residues. CDR1 is KGHSH and CDR2 is LQKENI in the germline V gene. CDR3 bases: TGTGCCAGCTCACCGATGCTCCGGGACAGGGGTTACAATGAGCAGTTCTTC. Amino acid sequence: CASSPMLRDRGYNEQFF.

The CDR3 reads CSAIGASGEAETQYF. The CDR3 region has the DNA TGCAGTGCTATCGGGGCATCGGGAGAGGCAGAGACCCAGTACTTC. The chain recombines TRBV20-1 with TRBJ2-5; perhaps TRBD2 as D (6 bases). Per germline, CDR1 DFQATT and CDR2 SNEGSKA (reference sequence). CDR3 size: 15 residues. V lost 4 bases, J lost 4 bases, and 19 bases lay in between.

Concerning this clonotype itself: Possible read error: a much larger clone is one base away. The chain links TRBV24-1 to TRBJ2-1; D is undetermined. CDR1 is KGHDR and CDR2 is SFDVKD in the germline V gene. The CDR3 contains 13 residues. The CDR3 here is CATSDNLNNGQFF. Written as DNA, the CDR3 is TGTGCCACCAGTGATAACTTGAACAATGGGCAGTTCTTC.

This chain connects TRBV4-2 to TRBJ1-4; D ambiguous. The CDR3 sequence is 16 residues long. The germline CDR1 and CDR2 sequences are LGHNA and YNFKEQ. The V end was cut by 0 bases, the J end by 8 bases, with 16 bases between. CDR3 residues: CASSQDWESQQEKLFF. The CDR3 coding sequence is TGTGCCAGCAGCCAAGATTGGGAAAGTCAGCAAGAAAAACTGTTTTTT.

This clonotype is deemed medium-sized (0.01 to 0.1%). CDR3 amino acids: CASSLAGSNTGELFF. In nucleotides, the CDR3 is TGTGCCAGCAGTTTGGCAGGGTCGAACACCGGGGAGCTGTTTTTT. V and J are TRBV6-2 or TRBV6-3 and TRBJ2-2, with D possibly TRBD1 on 5 matching bases. The V and J ends lost 4 bases and 0 bases respectively, with 9 bases between them. Germline V gene lookup returns CDR1 MNHEY and CDR2 SVGEGT. The CDR3 sequence is 15 residues long.

Turning to this clonotype: It may be a read error: a sequence one base away is much more abundant. The J gene is TRBJ1-1, the V gene TRBV20-1, with D perhaps matching TRBD1 (6 bases). The CDR3 has 13 residues. Germline V gene sequence: CDR1 DFQATT, CDR2 SNEGSKA (reference sequence). The CDR3 nucleotides read TGCATTGCGCACAGGACAGAGAACACTGAAGCTTTCTTT. Protein sequence: CIAHRTENTEAFF.

This clonotype was detected only a few times. The CDR3: CATGNGVTEAFF. In DNA form, the CDR3 reads TGTGCCACCGGCAATGGGGTCACTGAAGCTTTCTTT. The chain has TRBV24-1 and TRBJ1-1; D is unresolved. V was cut by 9 bases and J by 4 bases, with 11 bases left in between. Germline V gives CDR1 KGHDR, CDR2 SFDVKD. The CDR3 consists of 12 residues.

Of note for this clonotype: Germline is not matched at one junction end, which may reflect a read error. The V gene is TRBV4-1, the J gene TRBJ2-7; D may correspond to TRBD1 or TRBD2 (5 bases each). This CDR3 spans 16 amino acids. The germline V gene has CDR1 MGHRA and CDR2 YSYEKL. CDR3 sequence: CASSQEGRRESYEQYF. CDR3 bases: TGTGCCAGCAGCCAAGAGGGGCGCCGGGAATCCTACGAGCAGTACTTC.

The chain carries TRBV6-1 and TRBJ1-4; D is undetermined. CDR1 is MNHNS and CDR2 is SASEGT in the germline V gene. The CDR3 is 15 amino acids. For the CDR3, the DNA is TGTGGCAGTAGTCTTGAGGGAGGGTTGGGTGAAAAACTGTTTTTT. This encodes CGSSLEGGLGEKLFF.

Turning to this clonotype: At one of its ends the junction is not consistent with the germline gene, which may arise from a read error. This chain uses TRBV4-1 with TRBJ1-5; possibly TRBD1 for D (5 bases). CDR3 length: 16 residues. CDR1 MGHRA and CDR2 YSYEKL come from the germline V gene. CDR3 sequence (DNA): TGCGCTAGCAACCAAGGCGTAGGGACCAATGGGCAGCCCCAGCATTTT. Protein product: CASNQGVGTNGQPQHF.

This clonotype occurred many times. The chain's CDR3 is CASSRLRDRLGEQYF. The DNA of the CDR3 is TGTGCCAGCAGCCGACTCCGGGACAGGTTAGGCGAGCAGTACTTC. The chain has TRBV11-2 and TRBJ2-7; TRBD1 matches at 8 bases. This CDR3 comprises 15 residues. Germline loops: CDR1 SGHAT, CDR2 FQNNGV. The V and J ends lost 5 bases and 6 bases, in that order; junction bases with no gene match: 12.

In its sample, this clonotype was seen many times. This rearrangement joins TRBV10-3 to TRBJ1-2; D is ambiguous. CDR1 and CDR2 from the germline V gene are ENHRY and SYGVKD. CDR3 size: 14 residues. The V end was cut by 0 bases, the J end by 8 bases, with 13 bases between. CDR3 sequence reads: CAISESGVLGGYTF. DNA for the CDR3: TGTGCCATCAGTGAGTCTGGGGTTCTAGGCGGCTACACCTTC.

This clonotype appeared a few times. Without the conserved terminal phenylalanine or tryptophan, this CDR3 likely stems from a read error. The V and J genes are TRBV29-1 and TRBJ2-7, with D tentatively TRBD2 (6 bases). The germline CDR1 and CDR2 sequences are SQVTM and ANQGSEA. The CDR3 length is 16 residues. The V end was cut by 3 bases, the J end by 0 bases, with 18 bases between. CDR3: CSVDLPGTVGSYEQYL. CDR3 nucleotides: TGCAGCGTTGACCTCCCCGGGACTGTGGGCTCCTACGAGCAGTACCTC.

This clonotype occurred once. One end of the junction does not line up with germline, which may come from a read error. This rearrangement joins TRBV20-1 to TRBJ2-3; 9 positions agree with TRBD2. This CDR3 has 16 amino acids. Germline values: CDR1 DFQATT, CDR2 SNEGSKA (reference sequence). The CDR3 loop reads CSVLAGKGGGTDTQYF. The DNA of the CDR3 is TGCAGTGTTCTAGCGGGAAAGGGAGGCGGCACGGATACGCAGTATTTT.

This clonotype was counted ten times or more. The chain employs TRBV18 and TRBJ1-1; D is undetermined. Per the germline V gene, CDR1 is KGHSH and CDR2 is LQKENI. The CDR3 sequence is 14 residues long. The V end was cut by 3 bases, the J end by 1 base, with 9 bases between. CDR3 in amino acids: CASSPDHGNTEAFF. DNA of the CDR3: TGTGCCAGCTCACCGGATCACGGGAACACTGAAGCTTTCTTT.

CDR3 region: CASSRGVRATDTQYF. CDR3 nucleotides: TGTGCCAGCAGTCGGGGGGTGAGGGCCACAGATACGCAGTATTTT. The chain carries TRBV5-4 and TRBJ2-3; 7 bases line up with TRBD2. The CDR3 is made up of 15 amino acids. Per the germline V gene, CDR1 is SGHNT and CDR2 is YYREEE (reference sequence). After removal of 5 bases from V and 2 bases from J, the junction contained 8 bases not matched to a gene.